Included here is one T cell receptor beta chain sequence, with context. The data originate from a study of blood T cell repertoires in COVID-19. Original processing notes: Amplification of reference gene primers was used by the study to estimate nucleated cell counts. TCRdb's table, derived via immunoSEQ multiplex PCR, lists solely in-frame clones and lacks some. D and trimming were read from the DNA, whereas the V and J calls and clone size are those reported in that table. Of under 80,000 clones in the sample, over 75% were seen once. Germline assignment: CDR1 LNHDA and CDR2 SQIVND (reference sequence). Trimming removed 10 bases from V and 4 bases from J, with 18 bases in between. The CDR3 contains 14 residues.

The sequenced material came from peripheral blood. This chain connects TRBV19 to TRBJ2-3; tentatively, D is TRBD1 (6 bases). The TCR sequence derives from a man in his 60s with acute or convalescent COVID-19. CDR3: CATEEGQYADTQYF. The DNA of the CDR3 is TGTGCCACCGAGGAAGGACAGTATGCAGATACGCAGTATTTT.